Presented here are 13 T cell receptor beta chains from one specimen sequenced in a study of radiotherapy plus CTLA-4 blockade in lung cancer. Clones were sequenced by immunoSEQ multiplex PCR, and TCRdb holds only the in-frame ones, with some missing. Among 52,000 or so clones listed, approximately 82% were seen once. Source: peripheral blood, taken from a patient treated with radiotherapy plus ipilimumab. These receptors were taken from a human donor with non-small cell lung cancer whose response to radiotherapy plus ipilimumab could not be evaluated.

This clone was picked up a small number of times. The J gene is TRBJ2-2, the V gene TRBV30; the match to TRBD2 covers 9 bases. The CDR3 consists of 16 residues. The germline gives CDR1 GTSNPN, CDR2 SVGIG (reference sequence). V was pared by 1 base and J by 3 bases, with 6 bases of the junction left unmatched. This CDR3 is CAWSEVTSGYTGELFF. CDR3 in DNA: TGTGCCTGGAGTGAGGTGACTAGCGGCTACACCGGGGAGCTGTTTTTT.

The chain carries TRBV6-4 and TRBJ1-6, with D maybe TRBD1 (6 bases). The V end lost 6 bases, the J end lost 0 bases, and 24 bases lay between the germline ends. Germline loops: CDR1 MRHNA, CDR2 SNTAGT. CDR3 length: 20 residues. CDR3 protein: CASRGDRDTILSSYNSPLHF. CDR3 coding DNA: TGTGCCAGCAGGGGGGACCGGGACACTATCCTGAGCTCCTATAATTCACCCCTCCACTTT.

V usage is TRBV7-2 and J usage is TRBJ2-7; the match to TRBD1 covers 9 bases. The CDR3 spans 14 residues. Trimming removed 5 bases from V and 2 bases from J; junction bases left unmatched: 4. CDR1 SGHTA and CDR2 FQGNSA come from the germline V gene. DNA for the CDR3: TGTGCCAGCAGCCTCGGGACAGGGACCTACGAGCAGTACTTC. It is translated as CASSLGTGTYEQYF.

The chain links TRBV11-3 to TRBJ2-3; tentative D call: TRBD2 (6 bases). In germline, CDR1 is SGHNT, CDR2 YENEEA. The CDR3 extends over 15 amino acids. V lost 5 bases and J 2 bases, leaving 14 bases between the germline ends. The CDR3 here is CASSRGDFYTDTQYF. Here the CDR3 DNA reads TGTGCCAGCAGCCGAGGGGACTTCTACACAGATACGCAGTATTTT. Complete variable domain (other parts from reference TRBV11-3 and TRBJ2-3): EAGVVQSPRYKIIEKKQPVAFWCNPISGHNTLYWYLQNLGQGPELLIRYENEEAVDDSQLPKDRFSAERLKGVDSTLKIQPAELGDSAVYLCASSRGDFYTDTQYFGPGTRLTVL.

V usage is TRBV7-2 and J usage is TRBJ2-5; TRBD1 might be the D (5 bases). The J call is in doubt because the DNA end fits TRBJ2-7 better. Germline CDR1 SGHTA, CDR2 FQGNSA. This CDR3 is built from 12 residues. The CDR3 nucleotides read TGTGCCAGCAGCTTAGCGGGGCGCGAGCAGTACTTC. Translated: CASSLAGREQYF.

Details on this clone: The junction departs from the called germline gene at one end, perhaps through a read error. The CDR3 DNA follows: TGTGCCAGCAGCTACCGGACAGGACAAGATACCCAGTACTTC. The encoded protein is CASSYRTGQDTQYF. The chain combines TRBV5-8 with TRBJ2-5; 7 bases match TRBD1. The CDR3 length is 14 residues. Germline CDR1 reads SGHTS; CDR2 reads YDEGEE.

CDR3 bases: TGTGCCAGCAGCTTAGGCGGGACAGCTCCCTATGGCTACACCTTC. Protein product: CASSLGGTAPYGYTF. The V and J genes are TRBV11-3 and TRBJ1-2; 7 nucleotides line up with TRBD1. The CDR3 sequence is 15 residues long. V gave up 1 base and J gave up 4 bases; unmatched junction bases: 6. CDR1 is SGHNT and CDR2 is YENEEA in the germline V gene.

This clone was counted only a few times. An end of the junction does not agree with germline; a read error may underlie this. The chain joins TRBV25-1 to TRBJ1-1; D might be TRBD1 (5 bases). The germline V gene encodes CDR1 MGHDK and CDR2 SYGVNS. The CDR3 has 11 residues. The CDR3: CASSEFGGAHF. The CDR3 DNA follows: TGTGCCAGCAGTGAATTTGGTGGGGCACACTTT.

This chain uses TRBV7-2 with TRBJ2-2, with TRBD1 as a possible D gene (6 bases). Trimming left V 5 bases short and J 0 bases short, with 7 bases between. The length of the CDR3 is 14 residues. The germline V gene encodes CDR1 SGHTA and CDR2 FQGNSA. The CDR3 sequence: CASSQGTNTGELFF. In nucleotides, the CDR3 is TGTGCCAGCAGCCAGGGGACGAACACCGGGGAGCTGTTTTTT.

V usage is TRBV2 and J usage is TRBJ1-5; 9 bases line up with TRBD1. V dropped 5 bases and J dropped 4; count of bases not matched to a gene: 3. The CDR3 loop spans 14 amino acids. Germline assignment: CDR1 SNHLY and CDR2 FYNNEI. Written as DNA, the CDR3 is TGTGCCAGCAGTCGGACAGGGGCAAATCAGCCCCAGCATTTT. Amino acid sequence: CASSRTGANQPQHF.

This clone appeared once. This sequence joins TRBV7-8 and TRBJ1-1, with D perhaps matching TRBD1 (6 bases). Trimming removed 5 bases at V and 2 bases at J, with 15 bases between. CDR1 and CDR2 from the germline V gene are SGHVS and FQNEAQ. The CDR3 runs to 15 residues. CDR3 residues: CASSPRQAINTEAFF. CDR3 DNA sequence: TGTGCCAGCAGCCCAAGACAGGCGATTAACACTGAAGCTTTCTTT.

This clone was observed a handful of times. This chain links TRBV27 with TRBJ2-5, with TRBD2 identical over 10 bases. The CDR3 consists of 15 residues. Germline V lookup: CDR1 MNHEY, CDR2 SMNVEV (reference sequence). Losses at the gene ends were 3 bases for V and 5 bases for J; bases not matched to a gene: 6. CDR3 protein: CASSFLAGGVETQYF. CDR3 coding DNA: TGTGCCAGCAGTTTTTTAGCGGGGGGCGTTGAGACCCAGTACTTC.

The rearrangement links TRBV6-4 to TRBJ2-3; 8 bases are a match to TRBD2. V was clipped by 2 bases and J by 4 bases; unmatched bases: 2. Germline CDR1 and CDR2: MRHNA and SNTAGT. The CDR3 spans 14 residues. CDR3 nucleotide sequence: TGTGCCAGCAGTGACCCCGGGGGGGCAGATACGCAGTATTTT. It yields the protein CASSDPGGADTQYF.